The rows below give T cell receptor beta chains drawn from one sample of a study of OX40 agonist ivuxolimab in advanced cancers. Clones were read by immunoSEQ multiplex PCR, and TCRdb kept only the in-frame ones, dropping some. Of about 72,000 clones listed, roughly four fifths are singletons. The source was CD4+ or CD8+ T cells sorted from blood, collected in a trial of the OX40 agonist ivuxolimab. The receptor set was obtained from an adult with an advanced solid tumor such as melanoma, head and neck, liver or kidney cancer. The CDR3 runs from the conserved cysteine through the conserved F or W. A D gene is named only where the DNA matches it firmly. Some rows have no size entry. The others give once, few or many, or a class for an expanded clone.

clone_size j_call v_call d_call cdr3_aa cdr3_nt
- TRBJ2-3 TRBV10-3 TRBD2 CAIAGQGLAGTDTQYF TGTGCCATCGCAGGACAAGGACTAGCGGGCACAGATACGCAGTATTTT
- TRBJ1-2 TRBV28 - CASRDPENYGYTF TGTGCCAGCAGGGACCCAGAAAACTATGGCTACACCTTC
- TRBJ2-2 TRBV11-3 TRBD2 CASSWTSGSSGELFF TGTGCCAGCAGCTGGACTAGCGGGAGTTCCGGGGAGCTGTTTTTT
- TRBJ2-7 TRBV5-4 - CASSLPLAGKGEQYF TGTGCCAGCAGCTTGCCCCTGGCGGGAAAGGGCGAGCAGTACTTC
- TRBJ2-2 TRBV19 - CASSLAVPGELFF TGTGCCAGTAGTCTCGCCGTACCCGGGGAGCTGTTTTTT
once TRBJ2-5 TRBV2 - CASSGQTLSQETQYF TGTGCCAGCAGTGGACAGACCTTGAGCCAAGAGACCCAGTACTTC
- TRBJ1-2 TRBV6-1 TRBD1 CASSERTGVAYGYTF TGTGCCAGCAGTGAGCGGACAGGGGTCGCCTATGGCTACACCTTC
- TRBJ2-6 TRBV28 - CASRTHSGFGANVLTF TGTGCCAGCAGAACGCACAGCGGGTTTGGGGCCAACGTCCTGACTTTC
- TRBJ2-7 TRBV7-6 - CASSSGVGYEQYF TGTGCCAGCAGCTCCGGGGTAGGGTACGAGCAGTACTTC
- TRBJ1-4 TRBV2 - CASKASNEKLFF TGTGCCAGCAAGGCATCAAATGAAAAACTGTTTTTT
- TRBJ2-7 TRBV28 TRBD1 CASIFGTGRSYEQYF TGTGCCAGCATTTTTGGGACAGGGCGCTCCTACGAGCAGTACTTC
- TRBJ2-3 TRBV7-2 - CASSERWKTPGDTQYF TGTGCCAGCAGCGAACGGTGGAAGACCCCAGGGGATACGCAGTATTTT
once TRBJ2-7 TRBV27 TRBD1 CASSLPGQGEEQYF TGTGCCAGCAGTTTACCCGGACAGGGCGAAGAGCAGTACTTC
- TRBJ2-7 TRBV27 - CASSLGRDNSYEQYF TGTGCCAGCAGTTTGGGGCGGGACAATTCCTACGAGCAGTACTTC
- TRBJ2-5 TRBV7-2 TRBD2 CASSSRAGGGGETQYF TGTGCCAGCAGCTCCCGAGCGGGAGGGGGGGGAGAGACCCAGTACTTC
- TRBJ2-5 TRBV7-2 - CASSLEGGVETQYF TGTGCCAGCAGCTTAGAAGGGGGGGTGGAGACCCAGTACTTC
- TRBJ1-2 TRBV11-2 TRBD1 CASSPQAGQGRFYGYTF TGTGCCAGCAGCCCCCAGGCGGGACAGGGAAGGTTCTATGGCTACACCTTC
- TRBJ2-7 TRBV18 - CVSSPKTGSYEQYF TGTGTCAGCTCACCAAAGACAGGCTCCTACGAGCAGTACTTC
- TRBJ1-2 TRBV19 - CASSINGGGGYTF TGTGCCAGTAGTATAAATGGGGGCGGCGGCTACACCTTC
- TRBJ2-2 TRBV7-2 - CASSLDGSGTGELFF TGTGCCAGCAGCTTAGACGGGAGCGGCACCGGGGAGCTGTTTTTT
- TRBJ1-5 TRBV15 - CATSTEGSNQPQHF TGTGCCACCAGCACCGAGGGTAGCAATCAGCCCCAGCATTTT